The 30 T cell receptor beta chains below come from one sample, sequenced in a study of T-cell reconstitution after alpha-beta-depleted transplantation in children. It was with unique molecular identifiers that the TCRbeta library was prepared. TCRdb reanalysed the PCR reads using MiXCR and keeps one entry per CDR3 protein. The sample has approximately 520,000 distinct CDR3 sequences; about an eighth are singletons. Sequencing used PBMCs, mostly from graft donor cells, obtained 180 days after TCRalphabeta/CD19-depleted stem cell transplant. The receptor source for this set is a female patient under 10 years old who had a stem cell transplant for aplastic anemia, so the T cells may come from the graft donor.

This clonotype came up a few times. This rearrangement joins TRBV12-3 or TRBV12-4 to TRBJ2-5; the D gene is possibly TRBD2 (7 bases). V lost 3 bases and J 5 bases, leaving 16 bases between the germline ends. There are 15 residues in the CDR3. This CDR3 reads CASSLGGGGPETQYF. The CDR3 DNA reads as TGTGCCAGCAGTTTGGGAGGGGGAGGGCCGGAGACCCAGTACTTC.

The CDR3 DNA follows: TGTGCCCTCCCCCATAGCGGGAGGTTGACCGGGGAGCTGTTTTTT. Amino acids: CALPHSGRLTGELFF. The chain combines TRBV7-2 with TRBJ2-2; 10 bases are shared with TRBD2. The CDR3 sequence is 15 residues long. The ends lost 11 bases at V and 5 bases at J; junction bases unmatched: 11. The germline gives CDR1 SGHTA, CDR2 FQGNSA.

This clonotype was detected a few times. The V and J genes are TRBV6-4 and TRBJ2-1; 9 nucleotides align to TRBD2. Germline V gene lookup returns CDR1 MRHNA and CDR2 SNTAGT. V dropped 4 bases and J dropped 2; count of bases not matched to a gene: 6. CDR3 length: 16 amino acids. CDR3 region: CASSGLSGRPYNEQFF. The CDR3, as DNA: TGTGCCAGCAGTGGGTTGAGCGGGAGGCCCTACAATGAGCAGTTCTTC.

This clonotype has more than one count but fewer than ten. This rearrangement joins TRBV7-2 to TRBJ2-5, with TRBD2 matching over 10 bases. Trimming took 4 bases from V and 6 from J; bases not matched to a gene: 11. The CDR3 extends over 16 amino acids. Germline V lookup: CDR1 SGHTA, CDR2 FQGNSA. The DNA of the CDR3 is TGTGCCAGCAGCTCATATGGAGCGGGAGGGCCTCAGACCCAGTACTTC. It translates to CASSSYGAGGPQTQYF.

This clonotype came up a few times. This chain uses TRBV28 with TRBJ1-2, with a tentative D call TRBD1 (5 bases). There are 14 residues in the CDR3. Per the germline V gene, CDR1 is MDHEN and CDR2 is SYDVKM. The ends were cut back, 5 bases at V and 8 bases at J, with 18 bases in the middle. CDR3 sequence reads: CASSLLGTGPGYTF. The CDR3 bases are TGTGCCAGCAGTCTCCTCGGGACCGGCCCCGGCTACACCTTC.

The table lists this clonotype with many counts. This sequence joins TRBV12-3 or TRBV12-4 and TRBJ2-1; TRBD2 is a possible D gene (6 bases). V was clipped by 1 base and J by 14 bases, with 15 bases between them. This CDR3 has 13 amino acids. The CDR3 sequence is CASSLGIQRREFF. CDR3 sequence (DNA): TGTGCCAGCAGTTTAGGGATTCAGAGGAGGGAGTTCTTC.

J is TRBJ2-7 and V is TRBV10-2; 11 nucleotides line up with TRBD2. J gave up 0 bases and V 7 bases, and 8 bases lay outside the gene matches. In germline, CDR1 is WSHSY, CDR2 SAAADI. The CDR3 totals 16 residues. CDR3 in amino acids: CASNPGLAGFSYEQYF. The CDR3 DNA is TGCGCCAGCAACCCCGGACTAGCGGGTTTCTCCTACGAGCAGTACTTC.

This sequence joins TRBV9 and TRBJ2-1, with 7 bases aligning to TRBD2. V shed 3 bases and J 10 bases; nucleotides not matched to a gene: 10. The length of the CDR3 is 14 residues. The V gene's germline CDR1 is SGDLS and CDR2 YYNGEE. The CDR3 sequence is CASSGIAGLEEQFF. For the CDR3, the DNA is TGTGCCAGCAGCGGAATAGCGGGTCTAGAGGAGCAGTTCTTC.

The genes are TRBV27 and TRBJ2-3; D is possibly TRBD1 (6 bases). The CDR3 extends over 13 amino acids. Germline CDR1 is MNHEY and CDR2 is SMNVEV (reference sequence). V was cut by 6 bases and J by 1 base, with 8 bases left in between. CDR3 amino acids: CASRWTGTDTQYF. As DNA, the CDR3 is TGTGCCAGCAGGTGGACAGGCACAGATACGCAGTATTTT.

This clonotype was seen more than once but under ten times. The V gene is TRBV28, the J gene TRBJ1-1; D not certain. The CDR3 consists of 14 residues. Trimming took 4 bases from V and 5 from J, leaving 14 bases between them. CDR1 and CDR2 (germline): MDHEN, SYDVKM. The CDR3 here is CASSSPGPETEAFF. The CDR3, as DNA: TGTGCCAGCAGTTCTCCCGGGCCGGAGACTGAAGCTTTCTTT. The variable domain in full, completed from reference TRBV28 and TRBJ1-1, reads DVKVTQSSRYLVKRTGEKVFLECVQDMDHENMFWYRQDPGLGLRLIYFSYDVKMKEKGDIPEGYSVSREKKERFSLILESASTNQTSMYLCASSSPGPETEAFFGQGTRLTVV.

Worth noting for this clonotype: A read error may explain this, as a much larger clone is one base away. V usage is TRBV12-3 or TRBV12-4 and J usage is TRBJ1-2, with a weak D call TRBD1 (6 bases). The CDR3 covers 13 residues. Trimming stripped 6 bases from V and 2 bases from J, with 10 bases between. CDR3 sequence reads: CASRHDRNYGYTF. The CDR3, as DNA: TGTGCCAGCAGACACGACAGGAACTATGGCTACACCTTC.

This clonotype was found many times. CDR3 sequence reads: CASSLDVGERGYTF. CDR3 coding DNA: TGTGCCAGCAGCTTAGACGTGGGGGAGCGAGGCTACACCTTC. V is TRBV7-2 and J is TRBJ1-2, with D perhaps TRBD1 (5 bases). Trimming removed 1 base from V and 8 bases from J, with 14 bases in between. CDR3 length: 14 amino acids. Germline V CDR1 and CDR2: SGHTA, FQGNSA.

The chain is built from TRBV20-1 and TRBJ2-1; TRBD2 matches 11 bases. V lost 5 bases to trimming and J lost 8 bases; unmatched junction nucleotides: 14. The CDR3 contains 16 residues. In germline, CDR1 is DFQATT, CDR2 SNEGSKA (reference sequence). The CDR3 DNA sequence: TGCAGTGCTCCCGGTGTGTTACTAGCGGGAGTGGATGAGCAGTTCTTC. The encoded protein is CSAPGVLLAGVDEQFF.

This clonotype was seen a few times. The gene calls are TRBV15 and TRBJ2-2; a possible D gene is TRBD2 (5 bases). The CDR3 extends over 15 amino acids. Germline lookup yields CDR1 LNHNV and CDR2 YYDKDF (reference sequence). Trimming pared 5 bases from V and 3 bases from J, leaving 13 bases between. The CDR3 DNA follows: TGTGCCACCAGCGGTAGCGCCCAGTACACCGGGGAGCTGTTTTTT. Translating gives CATSGSAQYTGELFF. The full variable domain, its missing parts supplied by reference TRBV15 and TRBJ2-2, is DAMVIQNPRYQVTQFGKPVTLSCSQTLNHNVMYWYQQKSSQAPKLLFHYYDKDFNNEADTPDNFQSRRPNTSFCFLDIRSPGLGDTAMYLCATSGSAQYTGELFFGEGSRLTVL.

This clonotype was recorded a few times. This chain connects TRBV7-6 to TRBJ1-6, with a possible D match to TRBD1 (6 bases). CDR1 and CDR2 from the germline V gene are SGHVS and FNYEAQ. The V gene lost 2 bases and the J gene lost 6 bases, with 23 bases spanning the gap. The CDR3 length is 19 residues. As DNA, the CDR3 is TGTGCCAGCAGCTTACGCCCGACCGGGGGCAAGGAAAGTAATTCACCCCTCCACTTT. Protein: CASSLRPTGGKESNSPLHF.

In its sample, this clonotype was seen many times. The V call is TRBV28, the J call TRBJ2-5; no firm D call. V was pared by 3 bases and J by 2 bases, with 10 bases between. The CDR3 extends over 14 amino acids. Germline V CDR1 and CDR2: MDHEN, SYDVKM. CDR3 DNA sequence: TGTGCCAGCAGTTTCTCTCTCTCTCAAGAGACCCAGTACTTC. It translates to CASSFSLSQETQYF.

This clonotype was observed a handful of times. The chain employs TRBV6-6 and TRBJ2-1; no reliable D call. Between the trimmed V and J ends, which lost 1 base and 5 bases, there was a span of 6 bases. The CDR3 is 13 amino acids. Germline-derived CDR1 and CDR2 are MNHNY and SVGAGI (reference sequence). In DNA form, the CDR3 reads TGTGCCAGCAGTTACTTGGGAAACAATGAGCAGTTCTTC. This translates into CASSYLGNNEQFF.

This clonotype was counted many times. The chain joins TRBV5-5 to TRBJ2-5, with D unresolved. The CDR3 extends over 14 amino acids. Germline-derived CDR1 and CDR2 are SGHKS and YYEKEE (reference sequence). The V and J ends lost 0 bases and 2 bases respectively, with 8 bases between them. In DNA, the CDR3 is TGTGCCAGCAGCTTGGACCCGGCTCAAGAGACCCAGTACTTC. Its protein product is CASSLDPAQETQYF.

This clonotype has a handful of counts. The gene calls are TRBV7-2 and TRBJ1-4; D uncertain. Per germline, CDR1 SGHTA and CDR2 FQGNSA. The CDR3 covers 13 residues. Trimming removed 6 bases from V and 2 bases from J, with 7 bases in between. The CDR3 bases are TGTGCCAGCAGTGGAAGGACTAATGAAAAACTGTTTTTT. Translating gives CASSGRTNEKLFF.

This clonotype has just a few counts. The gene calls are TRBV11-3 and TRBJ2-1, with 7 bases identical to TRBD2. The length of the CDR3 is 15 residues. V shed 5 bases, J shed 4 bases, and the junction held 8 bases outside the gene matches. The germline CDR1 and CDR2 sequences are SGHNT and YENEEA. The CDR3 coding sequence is TGTGCCAGCAGCCAAGCGGGGATTTTTTACAATGAGCAGTTCTTC. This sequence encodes CASSQAGIFYNEQFF.

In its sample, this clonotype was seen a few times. CDR3 DNA sequence: TGTGCCAGCACCCGTGGGACAGGGGCCCGTAATGAAAAACTGTTTTTT. Protein: CASTRGTGARNEKLFF. The rearrangement joins TRBV25-1 to TRBJ1-4; 10 nucleotides agree with TRBD1. V gave up 7 bases and J gave up 4 bases; unmatched junction bases: 9. The CDR3 runs to 16 residues. In germline, CDR1 is MGHDK, CDR2 SYGVNS. The full variable domain, rest sourced from reference TRBV25-1 and TRBJ1-4, is EADIYQTPRYLVIGTGKKITLECSQTMGHDKMYWYQQDPGMELHLIHYSYGVNSTEKGDLSSESTVSRIRTEHFPLTLESARPSHTSQYLCASTRGTGARNEKLFFGSGTQLSVL.

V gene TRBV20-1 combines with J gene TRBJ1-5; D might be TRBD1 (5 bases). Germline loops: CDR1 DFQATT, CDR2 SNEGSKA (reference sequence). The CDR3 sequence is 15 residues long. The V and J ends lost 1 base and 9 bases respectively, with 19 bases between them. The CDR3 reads CSARANEGRRWPQHF. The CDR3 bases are TGCAGTGCTAGAGCCAATGAGGGGAGGCGATGGCCCCAGCATTTT.

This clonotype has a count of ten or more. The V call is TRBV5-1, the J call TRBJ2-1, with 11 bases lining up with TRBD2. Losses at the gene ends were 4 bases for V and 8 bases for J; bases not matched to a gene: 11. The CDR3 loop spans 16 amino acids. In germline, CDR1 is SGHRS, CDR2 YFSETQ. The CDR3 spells CASSPLTSGMADEQFF. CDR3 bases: TGCGCCAGCAGCCCGTTGACTAGCGGGATGGCCGATGAGCAGTTCTTC.

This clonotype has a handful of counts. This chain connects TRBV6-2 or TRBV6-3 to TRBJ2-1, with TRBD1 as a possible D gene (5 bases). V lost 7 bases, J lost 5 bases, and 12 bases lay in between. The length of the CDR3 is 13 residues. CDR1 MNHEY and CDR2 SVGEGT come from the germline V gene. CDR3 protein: CASNQGYNNEQFF. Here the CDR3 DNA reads TGTGCCAGCAACCAGGGCTACAACAATGAGCAGTTCTTC.

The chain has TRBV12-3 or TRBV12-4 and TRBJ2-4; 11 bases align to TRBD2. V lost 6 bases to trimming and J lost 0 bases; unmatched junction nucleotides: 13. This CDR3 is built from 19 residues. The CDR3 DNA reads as TGTGCCAGCAGCCGACTAACCGGGACTAGCGGTCTAGCCAAAAACATTCAGTACTTC. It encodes CASSRLTGTSGLAKNIQYF.

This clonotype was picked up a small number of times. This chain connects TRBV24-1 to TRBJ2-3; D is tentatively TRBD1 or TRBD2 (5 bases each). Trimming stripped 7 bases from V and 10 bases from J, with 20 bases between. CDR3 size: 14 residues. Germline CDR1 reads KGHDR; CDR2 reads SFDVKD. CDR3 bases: TGTGCCACCAGCCCCATGGGACGGGAAGGATCGCAGTATTTT. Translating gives CATSPMGREGSQYF.

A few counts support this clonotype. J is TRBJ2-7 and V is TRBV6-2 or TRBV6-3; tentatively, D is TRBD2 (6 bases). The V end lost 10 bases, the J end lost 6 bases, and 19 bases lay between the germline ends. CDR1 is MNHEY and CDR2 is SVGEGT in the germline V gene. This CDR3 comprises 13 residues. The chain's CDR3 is CAIPKGTEGEQYV. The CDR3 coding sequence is TGTGCCATCCCCAAAGGGACTGAAGGCGAGCAGTACGTC.

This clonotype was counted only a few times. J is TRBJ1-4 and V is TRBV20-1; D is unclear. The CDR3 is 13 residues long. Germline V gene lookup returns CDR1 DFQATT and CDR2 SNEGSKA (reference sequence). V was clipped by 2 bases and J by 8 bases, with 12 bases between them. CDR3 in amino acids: CSARQLRKEKLFF. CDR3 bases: TGCAGTGCTAGACAGCTTAGAAAGGAAAAACTGTTTTTT.

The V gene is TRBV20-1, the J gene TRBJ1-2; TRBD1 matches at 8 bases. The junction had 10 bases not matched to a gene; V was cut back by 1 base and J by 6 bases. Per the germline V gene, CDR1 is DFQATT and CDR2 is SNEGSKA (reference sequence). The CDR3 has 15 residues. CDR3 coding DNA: TGCAGTGCTAGAGTCGCGAAAAACAGGGGGGATGGCTACACCTTC. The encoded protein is CSARVAKNRGDGYTF.

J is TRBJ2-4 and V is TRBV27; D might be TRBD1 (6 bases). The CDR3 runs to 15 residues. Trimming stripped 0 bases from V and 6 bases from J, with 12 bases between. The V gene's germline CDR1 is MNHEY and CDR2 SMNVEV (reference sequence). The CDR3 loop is CASSLSTGIGNIQYF. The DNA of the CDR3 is TGTGCCAGCAGTTTATCCACAGGGATCGGAAACATTCAGTACTTC.